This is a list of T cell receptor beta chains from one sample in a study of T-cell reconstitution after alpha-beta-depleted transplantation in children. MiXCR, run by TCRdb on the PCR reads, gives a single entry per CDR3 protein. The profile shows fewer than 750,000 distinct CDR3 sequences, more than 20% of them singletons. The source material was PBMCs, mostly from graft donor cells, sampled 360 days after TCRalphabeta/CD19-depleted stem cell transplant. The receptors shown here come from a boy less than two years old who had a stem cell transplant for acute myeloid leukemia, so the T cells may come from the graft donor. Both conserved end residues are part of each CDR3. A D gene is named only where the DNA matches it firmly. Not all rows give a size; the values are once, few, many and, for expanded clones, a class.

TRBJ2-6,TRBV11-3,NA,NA,TGTGCCAGCAGCTTAGGGTCACACCGCTCTGGGGCCAACGTCCTGACTTTC,CASSLGSHRSGANVLTF
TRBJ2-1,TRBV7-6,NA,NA,TGTGCCAGCAGCCCATTCAGGGGTCTCTCCTACAATGAGCAGTTCTTC,CASSPFRGLSYNEQFF
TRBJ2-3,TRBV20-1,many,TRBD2,TGCAGTGGACTAGCGGGGGGGCCCGGCCCAGATACGCAGTATTTT,CSGLAGGPGPDTQYF
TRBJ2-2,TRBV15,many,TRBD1,TGTGCCACCAGCAGAGACGTACCGGGACAGGACCGCACCGGGGAGCTGTTTTTT,CATSRDVPGQDRTGELFF
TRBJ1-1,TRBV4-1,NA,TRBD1,TGCGCCAGCAGCCAAGATTGGGACAGATTGAACACTGAAGCTTTCTTT,CASSQDWDRLNTEAFF
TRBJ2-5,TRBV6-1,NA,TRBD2,TGTGCCAGCAGTAATCTAGCGGGAAACCTTTGGGAGACCCAGTACTTC,CASSNLAGNLWETQYF
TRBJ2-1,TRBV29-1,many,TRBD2,TGCAGCGTTTTCGGGGCGCGATTAGCGGGGGATTACAATGAGCAGTTCTTC,CSVFGARLAGDYNEQFF
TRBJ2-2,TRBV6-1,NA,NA,TGTGCCACCAGCCTAGGGGGGAGGGGGACCGGGGAGCTGTTTTTT,CATSLGGRGTGELFF
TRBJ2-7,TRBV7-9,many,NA,TGTGCCAGCAGCCCCGGGACATTTCCCTACGAGCAGTACTTC,CASSPGTFPYEQYF
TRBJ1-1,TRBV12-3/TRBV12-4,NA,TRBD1,TGTGCCAGCAGTTCTAACAGGGGAGCTTGGGGCACTGAAGCTTTCTTT,CASSSNRGAWGTEAFF
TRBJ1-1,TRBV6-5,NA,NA,TGTGCCAGCAGTTACTCGGTAGGGGTGAACACTGAAGCTTTCTTT,CASSYSVGVNTEAFF
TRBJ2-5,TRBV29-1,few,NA,TGCAGCGTTGTTAGGGCGGGGAACCAAGAGACCCAGTACTTC,CSVVRAGNQETQYF
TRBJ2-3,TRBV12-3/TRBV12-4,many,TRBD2,TGTGCCAGCAGTTTTCGCCTAGCGGATGGCACAGATACGCAGTATTTT,CASSFRLADGTDTQYF
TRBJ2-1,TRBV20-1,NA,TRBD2,TGCAGTGCTAGACCGCTAGCGGGGGTCGGCAATGAGCAGTTCTTC,CSARPLAGVGNEQFF
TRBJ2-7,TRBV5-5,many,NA,TGTGCCAGCAGCTTCGACCTCGGACCTCCCTACGAGCAGTACTTC,CASSFDLGPPYEQYF
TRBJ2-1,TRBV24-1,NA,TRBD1,TGTGCCACCAGTGATCGGGACAGGGGACACTACAATGAGCAGTTCTTC,CATSDRDRGHYNEQFF
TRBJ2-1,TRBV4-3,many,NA,TGCGCCAGCAGCCAAGTGTGGGCGAGCTACAATGAGCAGTTCTTC,CASSQVWASYNEQFF
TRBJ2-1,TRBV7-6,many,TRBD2,TGTGCCACCTCCATGGGACTAGTCGACAATGAGCAGTTCTTC,CATSMGLVDNEQFF
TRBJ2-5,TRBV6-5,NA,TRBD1,TGTGCCAGCAGTTACGGGACAGGGGGTTTGCAAGAGACCCAGTACTTC,CASSYGTGGLQETQYF
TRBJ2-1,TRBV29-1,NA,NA,TGCAGCGTTGAACCACAGGGGAGGGGTGAGCAGTTCTTC,CSVEPQGRGEQFF
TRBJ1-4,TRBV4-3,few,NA,TGCGCCAGCAGCCAAGATGGGGAAGGGAGTGAAAAACTGTTTTTT,CASSQDGEGSEKLFF
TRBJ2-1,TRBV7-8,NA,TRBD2,TGTGCCAGCAGCTTAGCGGGGGAGGGTGAGCAGTTCTTC,CASSLAGEGEQFF
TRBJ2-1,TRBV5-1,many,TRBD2,TGCGCCAGCAGCTTGGGTACTAGCGGGGGGGGAGACAATGAGCAGTTCTTC,CASSLGTSGGGDNEQFF
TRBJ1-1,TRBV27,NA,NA,TGTGCCAGCAGTACGGGAGGCGAGATAGCTGAAGCTTTCTTT,CASSTGGEIAEAFF
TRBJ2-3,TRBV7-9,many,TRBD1,TGTGCCAGCAGCTTGGGTGGGACAGGTCATAGCACAGATACGCAGTATTTT,CASSLGGTGHSTDTQYF
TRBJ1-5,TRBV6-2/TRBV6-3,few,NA,TGTGCCAGCACCCCCGGAGGGCTGTATAGCAATCAGCCCCAGCATTTT,CASTPGGLYSNQPQHF
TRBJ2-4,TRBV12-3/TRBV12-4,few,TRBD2,TGTGCCAGCAGTTTAAGGCTAGCGGGGGGGAAAGCCAAAAACATTCAGTACTTC,CASSLRLAGGKAKNIQYF
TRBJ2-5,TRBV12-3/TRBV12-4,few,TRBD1,TGTGCCAGCAGGACAGGGATGGGAGAGACCCAGTACTTC,CASRTGMGETQYF
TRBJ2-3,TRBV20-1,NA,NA,TGCAGTGCTAGTCCCAGCGGTACGCAGTATTTT,CSASPSGTQYF
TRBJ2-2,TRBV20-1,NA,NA,TGCAGTGCTAGGCGTCAGGGGCACGCCGGGGAGCTGTTTTTT,CSARRQGHAGELFF
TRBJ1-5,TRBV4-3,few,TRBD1,TGCGCCAGCAGTCGGCTGACAGGGTCCCAGCATTTT,CASSRLTGSQHF
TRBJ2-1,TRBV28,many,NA,TGTGCCAGCAGTTTATGGCAGGGGCAGATCAATGAGCAGTTCTTC,CASSLWQGQINEQFF
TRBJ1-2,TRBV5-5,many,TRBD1,TGTGCCAGCAGCTACCGCTTGACAGGGATCACTAACTATGGCTACACCTTC,CASSYRLTGITNYGYTF
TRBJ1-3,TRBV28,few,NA,TGTGCCAGCAGTTCAGTGAACTCTGGAAACACCATATATTTT,CASSSVNSGNTIYF
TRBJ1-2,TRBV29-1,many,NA,TGCAGCGTTGGTTCTGACACTTATGGCTACACCTTC,CSVGSDTYGYTF
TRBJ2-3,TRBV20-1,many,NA,TGCAGTGCTAGTAACGGAGGCACAGATACGCAGTATTTT,CSASNGGTDTQYF
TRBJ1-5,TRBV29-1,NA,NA,TGCAGCGTGGTTGACACCTCCAATCAGCCCCAGCATTTT,CSVVDTSNQPQHF
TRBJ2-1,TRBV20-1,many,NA,TGCAGTGCTAGAGCAAGAAGCGGCCCAGCATACAATGAGCAGTTCTTC,CSARARSGPAYNEQFF
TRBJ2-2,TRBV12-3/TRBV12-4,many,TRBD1,TGTGCCAGCAGGCCCTCAGGGGGTTGGACCGGGGAGCTGTTTTTT,CASRPSGGWTGELFF
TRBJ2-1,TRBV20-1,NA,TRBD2,TGCAGTGCTAGAGACCAACCTTCTAGCGGGGAGCAGTTCTTC,CSARDQPSSGEQFF
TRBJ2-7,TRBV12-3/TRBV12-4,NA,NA,TGTGCCAGCAGTCCGGGGGACGCCTTTGCGCAGTACTTC,CASSPGDAFAQYF
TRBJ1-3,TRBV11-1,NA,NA,TGTGCCAGCAGCTTAATTTCCAATGTGCAGGGGCTGTACTCTGGAAACACCATATATTTT,CASSLISNVQGLYSGNTIYF